This T cell receptor (beta chain) originates from a study of cytomegalovirus exposure and HLA in healthy donors. Everyone who donated was a healthy bone marrow donor. Per the germline V gene, CDR1 is MNHNS and CDR2 is SASEGT. J was trimmed by 10 bases and V by 4 bases; bases with no gene match: 12. The CDR3 runs to 14 residues. The PCR employed 60 Vbeta primers together with 13 Jbeta primers. Authors' processing steps: Approximately 11 million of the 80 million or so unique TCR beta chains counted in a later analysis were shared. The method was immunoSEQ multiplex PCR; TCRdb's version includes in-frame clones alone and lacks a portion of them. The V and J calls and clone size are taken from that table; D and trimming were inferred from the DNA. The table includes fewer than 200,000 clones, almost 80% detected once.

V usage is TRBV6-1 and J usage is TRBJ2-5; 7 nucleotides match TRBD1. The sample was PBMCs. This TCR derives from a man aged 40-50 years in good health and CMV-seropositive. CDR3: CASSGATGTRSQYF. CDR3 DNA: TGTGCCAGCAGTGGAGCGACAGGGACAAGGAGCCAGTACTTC.